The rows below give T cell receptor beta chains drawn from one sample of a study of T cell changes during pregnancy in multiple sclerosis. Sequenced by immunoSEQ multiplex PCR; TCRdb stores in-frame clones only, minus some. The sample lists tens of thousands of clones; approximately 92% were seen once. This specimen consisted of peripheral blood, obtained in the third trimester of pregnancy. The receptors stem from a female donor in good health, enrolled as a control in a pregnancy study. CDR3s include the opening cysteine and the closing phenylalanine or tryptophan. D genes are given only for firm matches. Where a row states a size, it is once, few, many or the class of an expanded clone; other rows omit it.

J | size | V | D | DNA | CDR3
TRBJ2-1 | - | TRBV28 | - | TGTGCCAGCAGTTTTCGACGGGCGGGGAATGAGCAGTTCTTC | CASSFRRAGNEQFF
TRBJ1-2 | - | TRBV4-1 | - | TGCGCCAGCAGCCCTCCATCCGGGTACTATGGCTACACCTTC | CASSPPSGYYGYTF
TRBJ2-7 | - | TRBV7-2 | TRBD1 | TGTGCCAGCGCGCAGGGGGCAGGGAATGACGAGCAGTACTTC | CASAQGAGNDEQYF
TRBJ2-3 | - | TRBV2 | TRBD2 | TGTGCCAGCAGTCTAGCGGGGGGGGGCACAGATACGCAGTATTTT | CASSLAGGGTDTQYF
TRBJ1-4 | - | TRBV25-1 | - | TGTGCCAGCAGTCCCCGTGACAGACTGAATGAAAAACTGTTTTTT | CASSPRDRLNEKLFF
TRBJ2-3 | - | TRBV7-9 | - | TGTGCCAGCACCTTTGAGAACACAGATACGCAGTATTTT | CASTFENTDTQYF
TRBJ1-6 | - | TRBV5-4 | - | TGTGCCAGCAGCTTGGGGGGAGCCTCGGCGAATTCACCCCTCCACTTT | CASSLGGASANSPLHF
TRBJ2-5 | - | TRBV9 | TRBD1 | TGTGCCAGCAGCGGGGGACAGGCCTCTTACCAAGAGACCCAGTACTTC | CASSGGQASYQETQYF
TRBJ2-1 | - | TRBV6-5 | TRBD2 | TGTGCCAGCAGTTACGCGGGGGGGTTGAATGAGCAGTTCTTC | CASSYAGGLNEQFF
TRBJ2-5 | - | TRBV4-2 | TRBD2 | TGTGCCAGCAGCCAAGACTCGGTGCTAGCGGGACAAGAGACCCAGTACTTC | CASSQDSVLAGQETQYF
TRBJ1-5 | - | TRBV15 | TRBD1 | TGTGCCACCAGCAGAGATATGGGACAGGGGATCGGAGGGAGAAGCAATCAGCCCCAGCATTTT | CATSRDMGQGIGGRSNQPQHF
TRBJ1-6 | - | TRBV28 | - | TGTGCCAGCAGTTTATTTGCGCCCGCGGAGAGCTCCTATAATTCACCCCTCCACTTT | CASSLFAPAESSYNSPLHF
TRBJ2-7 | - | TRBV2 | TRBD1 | TGTGCCAGCGGGGACAGGGAGAAGTACTTC | CASGDREKYF
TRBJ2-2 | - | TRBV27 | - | TGTGCCAGCAGTTTCCTAGTCCCCACCGGGGAGCTGTTTTTT | CASSFLVPTGELFF
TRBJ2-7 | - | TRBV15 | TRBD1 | TGTGCCACCAGCAGGGGACAGGGGGCCGAGCAGTACTTC | CATSRGQGAEQYF
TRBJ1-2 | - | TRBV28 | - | TGTACCAGCAGTGCAACTCACTATGGCTACACCTTC | CTSSATHYGYTF
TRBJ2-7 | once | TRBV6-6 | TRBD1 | TGTGCCAGCAGTCCTCACGGGACAGGTGATTACGAGCAGTACTTC | CASSPHGTGDYEQYF
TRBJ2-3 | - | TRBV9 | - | TGTGCCAGCAGCCAGACTTGGGGCACAGATACGCAGTATTTT | CASSQTWGTDTQYF
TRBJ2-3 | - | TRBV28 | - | TGTGCCAGCAGTCGGCTGGACCGGGGGAGGACAGATACGCAGTATTTT | CASSRLDRGRTDTQYF
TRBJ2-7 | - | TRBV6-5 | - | TGTGCCAGCAGCTCTGGACACTATCCCTACGAGCAGTACTTC | CASSSGHYPYEQYF
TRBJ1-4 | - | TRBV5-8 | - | TGTGCCAGCAGCCCAGGGTCTCTGACTAATGAAAAACTGTTTTTT | CASSPGSLTNEKLFF
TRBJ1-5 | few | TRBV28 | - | TGTGCCAGCAGTTTGGGCAGGCGGGATCAGCCCCAGCATTTT | CASSLGRRDQPQHF
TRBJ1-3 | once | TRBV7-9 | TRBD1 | TGTGCCAGCAGCTTGGAGACAGGGCAGCGAAACACCATATATTTT | CASSLETGQRNTIYF
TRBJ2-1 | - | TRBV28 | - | TGTGCCAGCAGTTCCACCAGGAATGAGCAGTTCTTC | CASSSTRNEQFF
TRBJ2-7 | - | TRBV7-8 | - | TGTGCCAGCAGCTTAGGGCAGGGTGGGTACGAGCAGTACTTC | CASSLGQGGYEQYF
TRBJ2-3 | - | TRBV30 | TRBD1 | TGTGCCTGGAGTGTTAAGGGGGCCGGAGATACGCAGTATTTT | CAWSVKGAGDTQYF
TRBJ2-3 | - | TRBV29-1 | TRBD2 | TGCAGCGCTCGACTAGCGGGTGGCACAGATACGCAGTATTTT | CSARLAGGTDTQYF
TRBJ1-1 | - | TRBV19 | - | TGTGCCAGCTACCCGAGGTACACTGAAGCTTTCTTT | CASYPRYTEAFF
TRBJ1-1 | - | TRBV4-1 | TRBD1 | TGCGCCAGCAGTCGGACAGGGACGAGAGCTTTCTTT | CASSRTGTRAFF
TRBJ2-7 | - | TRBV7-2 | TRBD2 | TGTGCCAGCAGCCCCCGACTAGCGGTCTACGAGCAGTACTTC | CASSPRLAVYEQYF